The clone carrying this T cell receptor beta chain was detected many times. Antigen: not known. This CDR3 contains 14 residues. Trimming removed 5 bases from V and 2 bases from J, with 15 bases in between. Germline V gene lookup returns CDR1 DFQATT and CDR2 SNEGSKA (reference sequence). The CDR3 regions of TCR beta were amplified from RNA transcripts. An initial round of RT-PCR targeting the TCR CDR3 relied on the HTBI primer set. Using its own MiXCR run on the multiplex PCR reads, TCRdb lists one record per CDR3 protein. The sample includes hundreds of thousands of distinct CDR3 sequences, roughly a sixth of them seen just once. The data belong to a study of T cells in Graves' hyperthyroidism and ophthalmopathy. The wider study: At initial diagnosis, before any treatment had begun, peripheral blood was obtained. Findings of the study overall: From stable hyperthyroidism, ophthalmopathy was set apart by a 13 V-J model.

On the basis of clinical symptoms, serum thyroxine and TRAb, thyroid ultrasound and orbital computed tomography, diagnoses were made. The chain combines TRBV20-1 with TRBJ2-5, with no clear D. Material: blood. The sequence was collected from a woman in her late teens or twenties with Graves' ophthalmopathy. CDR3 region: CSARKKGPQETQYF. DNA of the CDR3: TGCAGTGCTCGAAAGAAGGGTCCACAAGAGACCCAGTACTTC.